This is a list of T cell receptor beta chains from one sample in a study of a mutant IDH1 vaccine in newly diagnosed glioma. No antigen is known for these receptors. The protocol was immunoSEQ multiplex PCR, while the TCRdb copy is restricted to in-frame clones and leaves out a portion. The data show some 38,000 clones, 80% to 90% seen once. Sample: PBMCs, taken from a glioma patient whose treatment included an IDH1 peptide vaccine. These receptors were collected from a man aged 35 to 55 with glioma. CDR3s include the opening cysteine and the closing phenylalanine or tryptophan. The D gene is left open where the match is weak. A clone size is listed for some rows: how often the clone was seen (once, few, many), or a class if it is expanded.

d_gene | abundance | j_gene | v_gene | CDR3aa | CDR3nt
- | - | TRBJ2-7 | TRBV5-1 | CASNLKGPSYEQYF | TGCGCCAGCAACCTTAAGGGGCCCTCCTACGAGCAGTACTTC
TRBD2 | - | TRBJ2-7 | TRBV6-5 | CASSSGLAASYEQYF | TGTGCCAGCAGTTCCGGACTAGCGGCCTCCTACGAGCAGTACTTC
- | - | TRBJ1-2 | TRBV30 | CAWSVNRANYGYTF | TGTGCCTGGAGTGTTAACAGGGCCAACTATGGCTACACCTTC
- | - | TRBJ1-6 | TRBV27 | CASSLGVNSPLHF | TGTGCCAGCAGCTTAGGGGTGAATTCACCCCTCCACTTT
- | - | TRBJ2-3 | TRBV7-2 | CASSTSPGPGTDTQYF | TGTGCCAGCAGCACGTCTCCCGGGCCGGGGACAGATACGCAGTATTTT
- | - | TRBJ2-5 | TRBV7-2 | CAIGETQYF | TGTGCCATAGGGGAGACCCAGTACTTC
- | - | TRBJ2-2 | TRBV15 | CATSSFRVSGAGELFF | TGTGCCACCAGCTCCTTCAGGGTATCGGGGGCCGGGGAGCTGTTTTTT
- | - | TRBJ2-1 | TRBV10-3 | CAISRPGGYNEQFF | TGTGCCATCAGTCGGCCAGGGGGGTACAATGAGCAGTTCTTC
- | - | TRBJ2-6 | TRBV21-1 | CASSRGSRTGPLGANVLTF | TGTGCCAGCAGCAGGGGGAGCAGGACAGGGCCCCTTGGGGCCAACGTCCTGACTTTC
- | - | TRBJ2-1 | TRBV19 | CASAPFESLGNEQFF | TGTGCCAGTGCCCCTTTTGAGTCCCTTGGGAATGAGCAGTTCTTC
- | once | TRBJ1-1 | TRBV4-3 | CASSLQGMWNTEAFF | TGCGCCAGCAGCCTTCAGGGGATGTGGAACACTGAAGCTTTCTTT
TRBD1 | - | TRBJ1-4 | TRBV5-4 | CASRRTGTGGTNEKLFF | TGTGCCAGCAGACGTACCGGGACAGGGGGCACTAATGAAAAACTGTTTTTT
TRBD2 | - | TRBJ2-1 | TRBV19 | CASSMLAGGYNEQFF | TGTGCCAGTAGTATGCTAGCGGGGGGGTACAATGAGCAGTTCTTC
- | - | TRBJ2-5 | TRBV19 | CASSSPSIGETQYF | TGTGCCAGTAGTAGCCCCTCCATTGGGGAGACCCAGTACTTC
- | - | TRBJ1-3 | TRBV4-3 | CASSQDPPAGSGNTIYF | TGCGCCAGCAGCCAAGATCCTCCAGCTGGGTCCGGAAACACCATATATTTT
- | - | TRBJ2-7 | TRBV10-3 | CATSDGGPYEQYF | TGTGCCACCAGTGATGGTGGGCCTTACGAGCAGTACTTC
TRBD2 | - | TRBJ2-3 | TRBV7-2 | CASSLVAGARTDTQYF | TGTGCCAGCAGCTTGGTAGCGGGGGCGCGTACAGATACGCAGTATTTT
- | - | TRBJ1-3 | TRBV10-3 | CAISEGFGNTIYF | TGTGCCATCAGTGAGGGATTTGGAAACACCATATATTTT
- | - | TRBJ1-1 | TRBV7-6 | CASSLQPPPGLGEAFF | TGTGCCAGCAGCTTACAACCGCCACCGGGCTTGGGTGAAGCTTTCTTT
- | - | TRBJ2-2 | TRBV9 | CASSEGQHTGELFF | TGTGCCAGCAGCGAGGGACAACACACCGGGGAGCTGTTTTTT
TRBD1 | - | TRBJ2-1 | TRBV9 | CASSEWDRGKQFF | TGTGCCAGCAGCGAGTGGGACAGAGGAAAGCAGTTCTTC
TRBD2 | - | TRBJ2-4 | TRBV5-1 | CASSLSGGLAKNIQYF | TGCGCCAGCAGCCTGTCGGGGGGGCTAGCCAAAAACATTCAGTACTTC
TRBD2 | - | TRBJ2-1 | TRBV11-2 | CASSLGTSSYNEQFF | TGTGCCAGCAGCTTAGGGACTAGCTCCTACAATGAGCAGTTCTTC
- | - | TRBJ1-4 | TRBV28 | CASRLKTGSEKLFF | TGTGCCAGCAGACTTAAGACAGGTTCTGAAAAACTGTTTTTT
- | - | TRBJ2-7 | TRBV2 | CASSDRRNEQYF | TGTGCCAGCAGTGACCGCCGGAACGAGCAGTACTTC
- | - | TRBJ1-2 | TRBV2 | CASSEAWMGGSDGYTF | TGTGCCAGCAGTGAAGCTTGGATGGGGGGCTCGGATGGCTACACCTTC
- | - | TRBJ1-5 | TRBV30 | CAWTPMGGRQPQHF | TGTGCCTGGACCCCTATGGGGGGGCGTCAGCCCCAGCATTTT
TRBD1 | - | TRBJ2-2 | TRBV6-1 | CASSAGTGFTGELFF | TGTGCCAGCAGCGCCGGGACAGGGTTCACCGGGGAGCTGTTTTTT
- | - | TRBJ1-5 | TRBV6-6 | CASSYQGKNQPQHF | TGTGCCAGCAGTTACCAGGGAAAAAATCAGCCCCAGCATTTT
- | - | TRBJ2-5 | TRBV7-2 | CASSRASGETQYF | TGTGCCAGCAGCCGGGCCTCAGGGGAGACCCAGTACTTC
TRBD1 | once | TRBJ1-2 | TRBV19 | CACNSGTAYYGYTF | TGTGCCTGTAACTCCGGGACAGCTTACTATGGCTACACCTTC
TRBD2 | - | TRBJ2-5 | TRBV11-2 | CASSLDIALAGETQYF | TGTGCCAGCAGCTTAGATATAGCACTAGCGGGGGAGACCCAGTACTTC
- | - | TRBJ2-4 | TRBV27 | CASSLSPGAAKNIQYF | TGTGCCAGCAGTTTATCTCCGGGGGCCGCCAAAAACATTCAGTACTTC
TRBD1 | - | TRBJ1-2 | TRBV7-2 | CASSGQGGPSAYTF | TGTGCCAGCAGCGGACAGGGGGGCCCTTCGGCCTACACCTTC
TRBD1 | - | TRBJ2-3 | TRBV19 | CASRDRGRRGTDTQYF | TGTGCCAGTAGGGACAGGGGGCGCCGAGGCACAGATACGCAGTATTTT
- | few | TRBJ2-4 | TRBV7-9 | CASSSTTGYRENIQYF | TGTGCCAGCAGTTCCACGACCGGATATAGGGAAAACATTCAGTACTTC
TRBD2 | - | TRBJ2-7 | TRBV4-2 | CASSQDGTSGSYEQYF | TGTGCCAGCAGCCAAGATGGGACTAGCGGCTCCTACGAGCAGTACTTC
TRBD2 | - | TRBJ2-1 | TRBV7-3 | CASSSSTSGRSNEQFF | TGTGCCAGCAGCTCTTCGACTAGCGGGAGGTCTAATGAGCAGTTCTTC
TRBD1 | once | TRBJ1-2 | TRBV10-3 | CAISDPSRQGSNGYTF | TGTGCCATCAGTGATCCTTCTAGACAGGGTAGTAATGGCTACACCTTC
- | - | TRBJ1-2 | TRBV11-1 | CASSSRGPVPGYTF | TGTGCCAGCAGCTCCCGGGGGCCCGTGCCCGGCTACACCTTC
TRBD1 | - | TRBJ2-1 | TRBV11-2 | CASSRGTGDFYNEQFF | TGTGCCAGCAGCAGGGGGACAGGGGACTTTTACAATGAGCAGTTCTTC
- | - | TRBJ2-3 | TRBV9 | CASSVDPPGLVTDTQYF | TGTGCCAGCAGCGTAGACCCACCGGGACTTGTCACAGATACGCAGTATTTT
- | - | TRBJ2-7 | TRBV5-6 | CASSLDGPTYEQYF | TGTGCCAGCAGCTTGGACGGACCAACCTACGAGCAGTACTTC